This passage covers 25 T cell receptor beta chains from one sample sequenced in a study of OX40 agonist ivuxolimab in advanced cancers. Only in-frame clones appear in the TCRdb table, and some are missing; sequencing was by immunoSEQ multiplex PCR. This table holds over 85,000 clones, around 90% found once. The input for sequencing was CD4+ or CD8+ T cells sorted from blood, taken in a trial of the OX40 agonist ivuxolimab. These receptors all come from an adult with an advanced solid tumor such as melanoma, head and neck, liver or kidney cancer.

The CDR3 spells CATSRVLGGQYGYTF. CDR3 sequence (DNA): TGTGCCACCAGCAGAGTGTTAGGGGGGCAATATGGCTACACCTTC. This sequence joins TRBV15 and TRBJ1-2, with D tentatively TRBD1 (6 bases). CDR1 is LNHNV, CDR2 YYDKDF, per germline (reference sequence). The V gene lost 1 base and the J gene lost 5 bases, with 14 bases spanning the gap. The CDR3 is made up of 15 amino acids.

This clone was picked up a small number of times. The gene calls are TRBV4-1 and TRBJ2-2, with a possible D match to TRBD1 (6 bases). The V gene's germline CDR1 is MGHRA and CDR2 YSYEKL. Trimming removed 0 bases from V and 5 bases from J, with 10 bases in between. The CDR3 covers 15 residues. CDR3 nucleotides: TGCGCCAGCAGCCAAGATACAGGGAGAACCGGGGAGCTGTTTTTT. This gives the protein CASSQDTGRTGELFF.

This chain uses TRBV5-1 with TRBJ2-5; D is ambiguous. This CDR3 contains 12 residues. Trimming shortened V by 2 bases and J by 4 bases, and 6 bases separated the two germline ends. Looked up from germline, CDR1 is SGHRS and CDR2 is YFSETQ. Here the CDR3 reads CASSLPRETQYF. The CDR3 DNA sequence: TGCGCCAGCAGCTTACCTCGAGAGACCCAGTACTTC.

The chain is built from TRBV2 and TRBJ2-4; 11 bases are shared with TRBD2. The CDR3 has 15 residues. Germline CDR1 SNHLY, CDR2 FYNNEI. Trimming removed 6 bases from V and 6 bases from J; junction bases left unmatched: 7. CDR3 sequence: CASSPEGTSGNIQYF. DNA of the CDR3: TGTGCCAGCAGCCCGGAGGGGACTAGCGGAAACATTCAGTACTTC.

This chain connects TRBV29-1 to TRBJ1-1; D is possibly TRBD1 (5 bases). This CDR3 has 14 amino acids. The germline V gene has CDR1 SQVTM and CDR2 ANQGSEA. The V end lost 7 bases, the J end lost 4 bases, and 19 bases lay between the germline ends. The CDR3 DNA reads as TGCAGCGCCTTTGAAACTCCGGGGGTCACTGAAGCTTTCTTT. The encoded protein is CSAFETPGVTEAFF.

The chain combines TRBV7-2 with TRBJ1-1, with 9 bases fitting TRBD1. The CDR3 loop spans 13 amino acids. Germline lookup yields CDR1 SGHTA and CDR2 FQGNSA. V gave up 4 bases and J gave up 6 bases; unmatched junction bases: 3. The CDR3 loop reads CASSSQGAAEAFF. In nucleotides, the CDR3 is TGTGCCAGCAGCTCACAGGGGGCGGCTGAAGCTTTCTTT.

This clone was seen once. Written as DNA, the CDR3 is TGTGCCAGCAGCAAAACGCCGGGACAGAGTCAAGGGGAGCAGTACTTC. It encodes CASSKTPGQSQGEQYF. V gene TRBV21-1 combines with J gene TRBJ2-7; the DNA was not compared with TRBD1, the D call given in the table. TRBV21-1 is a pseudogene locus. The CDR3 runs to 16 residues.

DNA for the CDR3: TGTGCCAGCTCACCACAGGGGGCTGGCTATGGCTACACCTTC. As protein: CASSPQGAGYGYTF. This rearrangement joins TRBV18 to TRBJ1-2; 7 bases are shared with TRBD1. The ends lost 1 base at V and 4 bases at J; junction bases unmatched: 3. The CDR3 contains 14 residues. The germline V gene has CDR1 KGHSH and CDR2 LQKENI. Using reference TRBV18 and TRBJ1-2 for the parts outside the CDR3, the full variable domain is NAGVMQNPRHLVRRRGQEARLRCSPMKGHSHVYWYRQLPEEGLKFMVYLQKENIIDESGMPKERFSAEFPKEGPSILRIQQVVRGDSAAYFCASSPQGAGYGYTFGSGTRLTVV.

The CDR3 loop reads CASSYAGATTEAFF. The CDR3 bases are TGTGCCAGTAGTTATGCGGGGGCGACCACTGAAGCTTTCTTT. The V and J genes are TRBV19 and TRBJ1-1; a possible D gene is TRBD1 (6 bases). Trimming removed 5 bases from V and 4 bases from J, with 14 bases in between. Germline V gene data show CDR1 as LNHDA and CDR2 as SQIVND (reference sequence). The CDR3 sequence is 14 residues long.

The chain combines TRBV29-1 with TRBJ2-2; 7 nucleotides match TRBD1. The CDR3 is 14 amino acids. Germline-derived CDR1 and CDR2 are SQVTM and ANQGSEA. V lost 4 bases to trimming and J lost 4 bases; unmatched junction nucleotides: 6. The CDR3, as DNA: TGCAGCGTTGGCACAGGGGTAGGCACCGGGGAGCTGTTTTTT. Residues: CSVGTGVGTGELFF.

This clone was detected only once. This chain uses TRBV19 with TRBJ1-3; tentatively, D is TRBD1 (6 bases). Germline assignment: CDR1 LNHDA and CDR2 SQIVND (reference sequence). The germline V and J ends were trimmed by 4 bases and 0 bases, with 7 bases remaining between them. The CDR3 contains 14 residues. The CDR3 bases are TGTGCCAGTAGTAGCAGGGGCTCTGGAAACACCATATATTTT. Amino acid sequence: CASSSRGSGNTIYF.

The CDR3 DNA follows: TGTGCCTGGAGCGACAGGAACGAGCAGTACTTC. It specifies CAWSDRNEQYF. The J gene is TRBJ2-7, the V gene TRBV30; a weak D match, TRBD1 (6 bases). The CDR3 runs 11 residues. V was clipped by 3 bases and J by 5 bases, with 8 bases between them. The germline CDR1 and CDR2 sequences are GTSNPN and SVGIG (reference sequence).

The chain carries TRBV11-3 and TRBJ2-2; 9 bases map to TRBD1. Germline V gene sequence: CDR1 SGHNT, CDR2 YENEEA. The CDR3 covers 15 residues. After removal of 3 bases from V and 1 base from J, the junction contained 0 bases not matched to a gene. In nucleotides, the CDR3 is TGTGCCAGCAGCTTGGGACAGGGGAACACCGGGGAGCTGTTTTTT. This encodes CASSLGQGNTGELFF. The complete variable domain, with remaining parts taken from reference TRBV11-3 and TRBJ2-2, reads EAGVVQSPRYKIIEKKQPVAFWCNPISGHNTLYWYLQNLGQGPELLIRYENEEAVDDSQLPKDRFSAERLKGVDSTLKIQPAELGDSAVYLCASSLGQGNTGELFFGEGSRLTVL.

The chain joins TRBV27 to TRBJ2-5; TRBD1 or TRBD2 may be the D gene (6 bases each). Germline CDR1 is MNHEY and CDR2 is SMNVEV (reference sequence). Trimming removed 5 bases at V and 4 bases at J, with 14 bases between. CDR3 length: 14 amino acids. The CDR3 DNA reads as TGTGCCAGCAGTCGCGGGACACCCATAGAGACCCAGTACTTC. This gives the protein CASSRGTPIETQYF.

The chain combines TRBV2 with TRBJ1-2, with TRBD1 matching 8 bases. This CDR3 is 14 amino acids long. The ends lost 3 bases at V and 6 bases at J; junction bases unmatched: 6. Germline-derived CDR1 and CDR2 are SNHLY and FYNNEI. CDR3 loop: CASSDLGQVHGYTF. The CDR3 bases are TGTGCCAGCAGTGACCTGGGACAGGTTCATGGCTACACCTTC. The whole variable domain, filled in from reference TRBV2 and TRBJ1-2, reads EPEVTQTPSHQVTQMGQEVILRCVPISNHLYFYWYRQILGQKVEFLVSFYNNEISEKSEIFDDQFSVERPDGSNFTLKIRSTKLEDSAMYFCASSDLGQVHGYTFGSGTRLTVV.

This chain links TRBV7-2 with TRBJ1-1; D is undetermined. CDR1 is SGHTA, CDR2 FQGNSA, per germline. CDR3 size: 13 residues. Trimming shortened V by 2 bases and J by 6 bases, and 10 bases separated the two germline ends. The CDR3 coding sequence is TGTGCCAGCAGCTTACGGAGGGTTGCTGAAGCTTTCTTT. Encoded protein: CASSLRRVAEAFF.

The J gene is TRBJ1-1, the V gene TRBV14; D uncertain. This CDR3 is built from 20 residues. Germline V gene data show CDR1 as SGHDN and CDR2 as FVKESK. V was clipped by 5 bases and J by 3 bases, with 31 bases between them. In DNA, the CDR3 is TGTGCCAGCAGCTCCCTGAGGACCTTTGAACCTTTGGGCTACGACACTGAAGCTTTCTTT. Translating gives CASSSLRTFEPLGYDTEAFF. Combining the CDR3 with reference TRBV14 and TRBJ1-1 gives the whole variable domain EAGVTQFPSHSVIEKGQTVTLRCDPISGHDNLYWYRRVMGKEIKFLLHFVKESKQDESGMPNNRFLAERTGGTYSTLKVQPAELEDSGVYFCASSSLRTFEPLGYDTEAFFGQGTRLTVV.

The V gene is TRBV4-3, the J gene TRBJ1-1, with a weak D call TRBD1 (5 bases). The CDR3 loop spans 15 amino acids. V lost 4 bases, J lost 2 bases, and 14 bases lay in between. The germline V gene has CDR1 LGHNA and CDR2 YSLEER. For the CDR3, the DNA is TGCGCCAGCAGCCCAGGGCAGGGATTTAACACTGAAGCTTTCTTT. Its protein is CASSPGQGFNTEAFF.

J is TRBJ1-2 and V is TRBV29-1; 12 bases map to TRBD1. Germline V gene sequence: CDR1 SQVTM, CDR2 ANQGSEA. CDR3 length equals 12 residues. This CDR3 is CSGTGGDYGYTF. The CDR3 region has the DNA TGCAGTGGGACAGGGGGCGACTATGGCTACACCTTC.

The J gene is TRBJ1-1, the V gene TRBV19; D uncertain. The CDR3 loop spans 12 amino acids. From germline, CDR1 is LNHDA and CDR2 SQIVND (reference sequence). V dropped 6 bases and J dropped 4 bases, with 9 bases sitting between them. CDR3 sequence reads: CASREGGTEAFF. The CDR3 DNA reads TGTGCCAGTAGAGAAGGAGGCACTGAAGCTTTCTTT. Filled out from reference TRBV19 and TRBJ1-1, the complete variable domain reads DGGITQSPKYLFRKEGQNVTLSCEQNLNHDAMYWYRQDPGQGLRLIYYSQIVNDFQKGDIAEGYSVSREKKESFPLTVTSAQKNPTAFYLCASREGGTEAFFGQGTRLTVV.

The chain combines TRBV7-8 with TRBJ2-1, with D tentatively TRBD1 (5 bases). The CDR3 sequence is 16 residues long. The V gene lost 3 bases and the J gene lost 4 bases, with 16 bases spanning the gap. The germline CDR1 and CDR2 sequences are SGHVS and FQNEAQ. The chain's CDR3 is CASSLRTLNLYNEQFF. The CDR3, as DNA: TGTGCCAGCAGCTTGCGGACACTCAACCTTTACAATGAGCAGTTCTTC. Combining the CDR3 with reference TRBV7-8 and TRBJ2-1 gives the whole variable domain GAGVSQSPRYKVAKRGQDVALRCDPISGHVSLFWYQQALGQGPEFLTYFQNEAQLDKSGLPSDRFFAERPEGSVSTLKIQRTQQEDSAVYLCASSLRTLNLYNEQFFGPGTRLTVL.

This chain joins TRBV30 and TRBJ2-7; TRBD2 might be the D (6 bases). This CDR3 contains 15 residues. Germline V gives CDR1 GTSNPN, CDR2 SVGIG (reference sequence). V lost 4 bases and J lost 0, with 16 bases in between. DNA of the CDR3: TGTGCCTGGACCAGAGGGCTAGCGAGCTCCTACGAGCAGTACTTC. Translating it yields CAWTRGLASSYEQYF. The complete variable domain, with remaining parts taken from reference TRBV30 and TRBJ2-7, reads SQTIHQWPATLVQPVGSPLSLECTVEGTSNPNLYWYRQAAGRGLQLLFYSVGIGQISSEVPQNLSASRPQDRQFILSSKKLLLSDSGFYLCAWTRGLASSYEQYFGPGTRLTVT.

A single count supports this clone. This chain links TRBV2 with TRBJ1-2, with a possible D match to TRBD1 (5 bases). Trimming cost V 2 bases and J 5 bases, with 6 bases left between them. The CDR3 spans 12 residues. Germline V gene lookup returns CDR1 SNHLY and CDR2 FYNNEI. The CDR3 DNA sequence: TGTGCCAGCAGTGAATCAGGGTATGGCTACACCTTC. Protein sequence: CASSESGYGYTF. The variable domain in full, with the rest retrieved from reference TRBV2 and TRBJ1-2, is EPEVTQTPSHQVTQMGQEVILRCVPISNHLYFYWYRQILGQKVEFLVSFYNNEISEKSEIFDDQFSVERPDGSNFTLKIRSTKLEDSAMYFCASSESGYGYTFGSGTRLTVV.

This CDR3 is CASSVVGDEKLFF. The CDR3 DNA reads as TGTGCCAGCAGCGTAGTGGGGGATGAAAAACTGTTTTTT. The V and J genes are TRBV9 and TRBJ1-4; maybe TRBD1 (5 bases). Germline assignment: CDR1 SGDLS and CDR2 YYNGEE. V lost 0 bases, J lost 6 bases, and 6 bases lay in between. The CDR3 consists of 13 residues.

The chain combines TRBV7-9 with TRBJ2-3, with D perhaps matching TRBD2 (5 bases). V was shortened by 1 base and J by 1 base, with 9 bases between the two germline ends. Germline values: CDR1 SEHNR, CDR2 FQNEAQ (reference sequence). There are 15 residues in the CDR3. The CDR3, as DNA: TGTGCCAGCAGCTTAGTTACCGGGGGCACAGATACGCAGTATTTT. Translating gives CASSLVTGGTDTQYF.